Presented here are 5 T cell receptor beta chains from one specimen sequenced in a study of blood T cell repertoires in COVID-19. Produced via immunoSEQ multiplex PCR; TCRdb's table is partial and in-frame only. Among fewer than 250,000 clones listed, around 85% were seen once. Material for sequencing was peripheral blood. These receptors originate from a woman in her forties or fifties with acute or convalescent COVID-19.

The gene calls are TRBV28 and TRBJ1-1; maybe TRBD1 (5 bases). This CDR3 has 11 amino acids. From germline, CDR1 is MDHEN and CDR2 SYDVKM. Trimming shortened V by 3 bases and J by 11 bases, and 10 bases separated the two germline ends. The CDR3 region is CASSFVTGAFF. The CDR3, as DNA: TGTGCCAGCAGTTTCGTTACAGGTGCTTTCTTT.

V is TRBV2 and J is TRBJ1-2; D gene unclear. Looked up from germline, CDR1 is SNHLY and CDR2 is FYNNEI. Trimming cost V 4 bases and J 4 bases, with 16 bases left between them. The CDR3 covers 15 residues. The CDR3 nucleotides are TGTGCCAGCAGTGCCCAGGCGCATCAAGCCTATGGCTACACCTTC. This gives the protein CASSAQAHQAYGYTF.

This chain joins TRBV13 and TRBJ2-5; the match to TRBD2 covers 9 bases. Germline trimming cut 0 bases from V and 2 bases from J; bases unmatched to any gene: 7. CDR1 and CDR2 (germline): PRHDT, FYEKMQ (reference sequence). This CDR3 spans 17 amino acids. The DNA of the CDR3 is TGTGCCAGCAGCTTAGGTTATAGCGGGAGAGGGCAAGAGACCCAGTACTTC. This sequence encodes CASSLGYSGRGQETQYF. The full variable domain, its missing parts supplied by reference TRBV13 and TRBJ2-5, is AAGVIQSPRHLIKEKRETATLKCYPIPRHDTVYWYQQGPGQDPQFLISFYEKMQSDKGSIPDRFSAQQFSDYHSELNMSSLELGDSALYFCASSLGYSGRGQETQYFGPGTRLLVL.

V and J are TRBV18 and TRBJ1-1; D is perhaps TRBD1 (5 bases). This CDR3 has 14 amino acids. Trimming removed 2 bases at V and 0 bases at J, with 7 bases between. In germline, CDR1 is KGHSH, CDR2 LQKENI. Written as DNA, the CDR3 is TGTGCCAGCTCACCAACAGGTTTGAACACTGAAGCTTTCTTT. It encodes CASSPTGLNTEAFF.

The chain is built from TRBV11-3 and TRBJ2-2; possibly TRBD1 for D (6 bases). V was pared by 3 bases and J by 3 bases, with 11 bases between. The CDR3 is 15 residues long. The V gene's germline CDR1 is SGHNT and CDR2 YENEEA. CDR3 nucleotides: TGTGCCAGCAGCTTCTCAGGGGCGGACACCGGGGAGCTGTTTTTT. This encodes CASSFSGADTGELFF.